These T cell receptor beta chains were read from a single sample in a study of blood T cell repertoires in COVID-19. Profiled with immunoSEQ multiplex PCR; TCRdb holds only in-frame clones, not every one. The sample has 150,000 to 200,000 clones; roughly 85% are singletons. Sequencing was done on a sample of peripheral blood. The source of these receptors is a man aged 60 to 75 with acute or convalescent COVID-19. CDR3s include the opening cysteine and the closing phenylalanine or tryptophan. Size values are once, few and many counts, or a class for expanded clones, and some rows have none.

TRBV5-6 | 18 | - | CASSLPLTLRGGGETQYF
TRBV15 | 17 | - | CATSWTGGSGSNQPQHF
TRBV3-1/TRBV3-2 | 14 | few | CASSPTPTNEKLFF
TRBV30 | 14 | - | CAWSVLVGNQPQHF
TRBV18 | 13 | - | CASSPEMGQLNHF
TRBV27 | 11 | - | CASSSLDTQYF
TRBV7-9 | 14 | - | CASSRDTNTGELFF
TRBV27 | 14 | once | CASSSRGRGAEQYF
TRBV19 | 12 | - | CASSGQGSPQFF
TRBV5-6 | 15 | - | CASSLAGIWSYEQYF
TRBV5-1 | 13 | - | CASSRGNTGELFF
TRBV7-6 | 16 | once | CASTPSRGQGAETQYF
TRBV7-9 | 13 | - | CASSMGGGRPLHF
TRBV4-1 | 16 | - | CASSRMTGEGSGELFF
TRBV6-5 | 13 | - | CASRDRPPYEQYF
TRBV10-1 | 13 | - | CANEQGAGYEQYF
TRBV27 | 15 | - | CASTDPSGGNYGYTF
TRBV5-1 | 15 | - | CASSPGTALTYEQYF
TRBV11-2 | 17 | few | CASSLDVGEGVTGELFF
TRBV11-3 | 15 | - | CASSLGGNPNTEAFF
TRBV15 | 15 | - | CATSRSGPRGSPLHF
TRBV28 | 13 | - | CASTSRVSQPQHF
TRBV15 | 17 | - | CATSRDQWSGGWDTQYF
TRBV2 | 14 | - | CASSEVQGYQPQHF
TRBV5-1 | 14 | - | CASSGPRGQETQYF
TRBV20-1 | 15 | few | CSASHLGGFSYEQYF
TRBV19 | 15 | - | CASSSYRESNQPQHF
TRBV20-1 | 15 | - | CSASLSSGRGDTQYF
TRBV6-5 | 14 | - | CASSPDRSYEKLFF